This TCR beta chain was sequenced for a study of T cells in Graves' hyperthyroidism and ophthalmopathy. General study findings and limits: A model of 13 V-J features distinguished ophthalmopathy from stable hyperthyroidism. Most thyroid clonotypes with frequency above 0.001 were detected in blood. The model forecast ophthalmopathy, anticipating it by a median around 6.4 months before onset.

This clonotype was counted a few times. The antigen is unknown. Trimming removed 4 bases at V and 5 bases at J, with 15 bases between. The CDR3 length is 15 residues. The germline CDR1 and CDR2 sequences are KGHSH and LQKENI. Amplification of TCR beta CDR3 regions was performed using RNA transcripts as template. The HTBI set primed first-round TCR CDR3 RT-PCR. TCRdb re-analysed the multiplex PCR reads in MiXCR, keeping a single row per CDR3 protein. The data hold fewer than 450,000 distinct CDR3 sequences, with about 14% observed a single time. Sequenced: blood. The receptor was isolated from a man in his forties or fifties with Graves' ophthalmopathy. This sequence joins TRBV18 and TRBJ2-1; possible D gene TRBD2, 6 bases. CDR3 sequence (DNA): TGTGCCAGCTCACTGGACTACCCCGGAAACAATGAGCAGTTCTTC. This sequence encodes CASSLDYPGNNEQFF.